These 28 T cell receptor beta chains were sequenced from one sample in a study of blood T cells in healthy people across ages. PCR was performed a second time for roughly 7 to 11 cycles using a sample-barcoded 5' primer and a J-beta primer mix. Using its own MiXCR run on the 5' RACE reads, TCRdb lists one record per CDR3 protein. The top ten hold about 20% of the sample, which has 700,000 to 950,000 distinct CDR3 sequences, 40% to 45% seen once. Sequencing was performed on blood. Every receptor here comes from a woman aged 60-75 years in good health.

The J gene is TRBJ2-7, the V gene TRBV4-2, with TRBD2 identical over 8 bases. Unmatched junction bases numbered 5, after V lost 0 bases and J lost 7 bases. CDR1 LGHNA and CDR2 YNFKEQ come from the germline V gene. The CDR3 has 14 amino acids. CDR3 in amino acids: CASSQEASGCEQYF. The DNA for the CDR3 is TGTGCCAGCAGCCAAGAGGCTAGCGGGTGTGAGCAGTACTTC.

In this sample, this clonotype turned up many times. The rearrangement links TRBV4-2 to TRBJ2-3; 8 bases are a match to TRBD2. The CDR3 has 16 amino acids. The V and J ends lost 0 bases and 6 bases, in that order; junction bases with no gene match: 8. The germline V gene has CDR1 LGHNA and CDR2 YNFKEQ. The CDR3 nucleotides are TGTGCCAGCAGCCAAGATGTAGCGGGGAGTCGCGATACGCAGTATTTT. Its protein product is CASSQDVAGSRDTQYF.

This clonotype was recorded a few times. The chain couples TRBV20-1 to TRBJ1-1; D not certain. CDR3 size: 13 residues. Between the trimmed V and J ends, which lost 3 bases and 6 bases, there was a span of 14 bases. Per germline, CDR1 DFQATT and CDR2 SNEGSKA (reference sequence). CDR3 bases: TGCAGTGCTAGGGCACTACCGCTGCCTGAAGCTTTCTTT. This encodes CSARALPLPEAFF.

A few counts support this clonotype. The rearrangement uses TRBV20-1 and TRBJ2-6; D might be TRBD1 (6 bases). The V end was cut by 3 bases, the J end by 2 bases, with 8 bases between. The CDR3 loop spans 14 amino acids. Germline lookup yields CDR1 DFQATT and CDR2 SNEGSKA (reference sequence). In DNA form, the CDR3 reads TGCAGTGCTAGCCACAGGGCTGGGGCCAACGTCCTGACTTTC. Translating gives CSASHRAGANVLTF.

This sequence joins TRBV7-2 and TRBJ1-4; possible D gene TRBD1, 6 bases. Trimming removed 0 bases from V and 8 bases from J, with 7 bases in between. Germline-derived CDR1 and CDR2 are SGHTA and FQGNSA. The CDR3 runs 13 residues. This CDR3 reads CASSLADREKLFF. CDR3 nucleotides: TGTGCCAGCAGCTTAGCGGACAGAGAAAAACTGTTTTTT.

This clonotype was detected ten times or more. V usage is TRBV11-2 and J usage is TRBJ2-7; D is perhaps TRBD1 (5 bases). Per germline, CDR1 SGHAT and CDR2 FQNNGV. Between the trimmed V and J ends, which lost 0 bases and 2 bases, there was a span of 11 bases. This CDR3 region has 15 residues. The CDR3 DNA reads TGTGCCAGCAGCTTAGATCTGCAGGGTCCCTACGAGCAGTACTTC. It codes for CASSLDLQGPYEQYF.

This chain joins TRBV7-9 and TRBJ2-3; TRBD2 is a possible D gene (5 bases). Per germline, CDR1 SEHNR and CDR2 FQNEAQ (reference sequence). Trimming left V 5 bases short and J 4 bases short, with 7 bases between. CDR3 length: 12 amino acids. CDR3 coding DNA: TGTGCCAGCAGCGGGGAGTCAGATACGCAGTATTTT. Its protein product is CASSGESDTQYF.

On this clonotype itself: A read error is possible here, since a much larger clone lies one base away. The chain joins TRBV7-2 to TRBJ2-5, with D unclear. In germline, CDR1 is SGHTA, CDR2 FQGNSA. The CDR3 has 13 residues. Deletions cut 8 bases from V and 5 bases from J, with 15 bases between. The CDR3: CASGRSTRETQYF. The DNA of the CDR3 is TGTGCCAGCGGCCGATCAACACGGGAGACCCAGTACTTC.

The rearrangement uses TRBV4-1 and TRBJ2-7, with 9 positions matching TRBD2. The CDR3 loop spans 16 amino acids. The V segment lost 2 bases and the J segment 7 bases; nucleotides outside the gene matches: 12. The germline V gene has CDR1 MGHRA and CDR2 YSYEKL. CDR3 in amino acids: CASSQLETSGHNEQYF. In DNA form, the CDR3 reads TGCGCCAGCAGCCAATTGGAGACTAGCGGCCACAATGAGCAGTACTTC.

Comments on this clonotype: The junction departs from germline at one end; a sequencing error may be responsible. This chain connects TRBV12-3 or TRBV12-4 to TRBJ2-1; D is perhaps TRBD1 or TRBD2 (5 bases each). The CDR3 runs to 13 residues. The chain's CDR3 is CASRLGGTNEQFF. The CDR3 nucleotides are TGTGCCAGCAGATTAGGTGGGACGAATGAGCAGTTCTTC.

This clonotype occurred a few times. The genes are TRBV9 and TRBJ2-1; D remains ambiguous. CDR3 length: 14 amino acids. V lost 3 bases and J lost 7, with 14 bases in between. Germline CDR1 is SGDLS and CDR2 is YYNGEE. For the CDR3, the DNA is TGTGCCAGCAGCGACCTCGCCGACCGTAATGAGCAGTTCTTC. It is translated as CASSDLADRNEQFF.

This clonotype was seen more than once but under ten times. The chain links TRBV5-1 to TRBJ2-3; D is unresolved. CDR1 is SGHRS, CDR2 YFSETQ, per germline. The V end lost 0 bases, the J end lost 3 bases, and 11 bases lay between the germline ends. This CDR3 is built from 15 residues. The chain's CDR3 is CASSLVSERTDTQYF. CDR3 nucleotide sequence: TGCGCCAGCAGCTTGGTCTCAGAACGTACAGATACGCAGTATTTT.

This clonotype appeared once. V and J are TRBV18 and TRBJ2-3; the D call may be TRBD1 or TRBD2 (5 bases each). The V gene's germline CDR1 is KGHSH and CDR2 LQKENI. CDR3 length: 14 residues. The ends were cut back, 0 bases at V and 3 bases at J, with 7 bases in the middle. In DNA, the CDR3 is TGTGCCAGCTCACCACCGGGACCAACAGATACGCAGTATTTT. Its protein product is CASSPPGPTDTQYF.

The chain carries TRBV9 and TRBJ2-1; D gene unclear. The J call could be wrong; TRBJ2-7 is a better fit for the DNA end. Germline V CDR1 and CDR2: SGDLS, YYNGEE. The CDR3 loop spans 11 amino acids. The CDR3 spells CASSVKSEQYF. The CDR3 bases are TGTGCCAGCAGCGTAAAAAGTGAGCAGTACTTC.

There are a few counts of this clonotype. V is TRBV7-8 and J is TRBJ2-7, with D perhaps TRBD2 (6 bases). CDR1 is SGHVS and CDR2 is FQNEAQ in the germline V gene. V was cut by 6 bases and J by 4 bases, with 19 bases left in between. The CDR3 contains 15 residues. DNA for the CDR3: TGTGCCAGCAGAAAAGGCGGGGACTTGGGGTACGAGCAGTACTTC. Its translation is CASRKGGDLGYEQYF.

This chain connects TRBV10-3 to TRBJ2-5; the D gene is possibly TRBD1 (6 bases). CDR1 and CDR2 (germline): ENHRY, SYGVKD. V shed 11 bases and J shed 1 base, with 20 bases lying between them. CDR3 length: 15 residues. In DNA form, the CDR3 reads TGTGCCGTCGGGCGCAGACAGGACATCCAAGAGACCCAGTACTTC. It yields the protein CAVGRRQDIQETQYF.

This clonotype was counted between two and nine times. The V and J genes are TRBV29-1 and TRBJ1-2, with 9 bases matching TRBD1. This CDR3 has 15 residues. After removal of 2 bases from V and 6 bases from J, the junction contained 10 bases not matched to a gene. Germline lookup yields CDR1 SQVTM and CDR2 ANQGSEA. The CDR3 is CSVEITGGARNGYTF. The CDR3, as DNA: TGCAGCGTTGAAATAACAGGGGGCGCGAGGAATGGCTACACCTTC.

The chain has TRBV20-1 and TRBJ1-5; tentatively, D is TRBD1 (6 bases). Trimming took 0 bases from V and 5 from J, leaving 11 bases between them. This CDR3 contains 14 residues. Germline V gene sequence: CDR1 DFQATT, CDR2 SNEGSKA (reference sequence). The CDR3 region is CSARDRQVYQPQHF. The CDR3 DNA follows: TGCAGTGCTAGAGATCGACAGGTTTATCAGCCCCAGCATTTT.

The chain links TRBV12-3 or TRBV12-4 to TRBJ2-1; 14 positions match TRBD2. The CDR3 is 16 residues long. J gave up 5 bases and V 7 bases, and 7 bases lay outside the gene matches. CDR3 loop: CASTAWTSGRNNEQFF. The CDR3 region has the DNA TGTGCCAGCACCGCCTGGACTAGCGGGAGGAACAATGAGCAGTTCTTC.

The V call is TRBV12-3 or TRBV12-4, the J call TRBJ2-1; D unclear. Trimming pared 5 bases from V and 6 bases from J, leaving 17 bases between. The CDR3 runs 15 residues. For the CDR3, the DNA is TGTGCCAGCAGTGCCATAACCCAAGATGGCAATGAGCAGTTCTTC. This translates into CASSAITQDGNEQFF.

The genes are TRBV5-6 and TRBJ1-2, with 7 bases identical to TRBD1. The germline CDR1 and CDR2 sequences are SGHDT and YYEEEE. Trimming took 0 bases from V and 4 from J; bases not matched to a gene: 3. The CDR3 sequence is 14 residues long. CDR3 sequence: CASSLGQGLYGYTF. CDR3 coding DNA: TGTGCCAGCAGCTTGGGACAGGGACTCTATGGCTACACCTTC.

The V and J genes are TRBV20-1 and TRBJ2-7, with 8 nucleotides matching TRBD1. The CDR3 is 15 amino acids. Germline assignment: CDR1 DFQATT and CDR2 SNEGSKA (reference sequence). After removal of 0 bases from V and 5 bases from J, the junction contained 9 bases not matched to a gene. The CDR3 DNA is TGCAGTGCTAGAGATCCTCAGGGGGCGGGGAACGAGCAGTACTTC. This codes for CSARDPQGAGNEQYF.

This clonotype came up a few times. This chain uses TRBV6-5 with TRBJ2-1, with TRBD1 identical over 8 bases. This CDR3 has 16 residues. Germline V CDR1 and CDR2: MNHEY, SVGAGI. After removal of 2 bases from V and 4 bases from J, the junction contained 7 bases not matched to a gene. In nucleotides, the CDR3 is TGTGCCAGCAGTTACACGACAGGGGTAAGATACAATGAGCAGTTCTTC. Its translation is CASSYTTGVRYNEQFF.

This clonotype was counted between two and nine times. This rearrangement joins TRBV20-1 to TRBJ1-2, with TRBD1 as a possible D gene (5 bases). Germline V gives CDR1 DFQATT, CDR2 SNEGSKA (reference sequence). Trimming shortened V by 4 bases and J by 2 bases, and 29 bases separated the two germline ends. The CDR3 is made up of 19 amino acids. CDR3 protein: CSAIIRQGTQYVLNYGYTF. In nucleotides, the CDR3 is TGCAGTGCTATTATCCGGCAAGGGACTCAGTACGTCCTGAACTATGGCTACACCTTC.

CDR3 bases: TGTGCCAGCAGCTTAACGGCAGGGAGGAACACCGGGGAGCTGTTTTTT. Translation: CASSLTAGRNTGELFF. V is TRBV7-3 and J is TRBJ2-2; perhaps D is TRBD1 or TRBD2 (5 bases each). V was trimmed by 0 bases and J by 1 base, leaving 9 bases between them. The CDR3 extends over 16 amino acids. Germline CDR1 is SGHTA and CDR2 is FQGTGA.

The table lists this clonotype with a count of one. V and J are TRBV11-2 and TRBJ2-4; 10 nucleotides agree with TRBD2. The J call is in doubt because the DNA end fits TRBJ2-7 better. Germline-derived CDR1 and CDR2 are SGHAT and FQNNGV. The CDR3 consists of 16 residues. As DNA, the CDR3 is TGTGCCAGCAGCTTAGGGGTAGCGGGAGGCCTCTACGAGCAGTACTTC. Translation: CASSLGVAGGLYEQYF.

The chain recombines TRBV7-2 with TRBJ2-1; 8 bases fit TRBD1. V lost 5 bases and J lost 4; bases outside the gene matches: 7. Germline CDR1 is SGHTA and CDR2 is FQGNSA. The CDR3 contains 15 residues. This CDR3 reads CASSLGQVSYNEQFF. The CDR3 DNA reads TGTGCCAGCAGCCTGGGACAGGTATCGTACAATGAGCAGTTCTTC.

The chain recombines TRBV25-1 with TRBJ2-7; D might be TRBD2 (6 bases). The germline gives CDR1 MGHDK, CDR2 SYGVNS. The ends were cut back, 3 bases at V and 1 base at J, with 16 bases in the middle. The CDR3 loop spans 16 amino acids. In DNA, the CDR3 is TGTGCCAGCAGTGAGTCGGACTACACGCCATCCTACGAGCAGTACTTC. Its translation is CASSESDYTPSYEQYF.